This record covers a single TCR beta chain. Its antigen is as yet unknown. This sample was included in a study of PD-1 blockade in classical Hodgkin lymphoma. The study, taken as a whole, reports: Why repertoires differed is undefined; disease activity or prior therapy possibly contributed.

Every patient relapsed after autologous stem cell transplantation, and brentuximab vedotin exposure varied. Patients' outcomes at their best amounted to complete response, partial response or progressive disease. Trimming removed 3 bases from V and 10 bases from J, with 16 bases in between. CDR1 is SGHDT and CDR2 is YYEEEE in the germline V gene. The CDR3 covers 13 residues. Assay used: immunoSEQ multiplex PCR; TCRdb lists only in-frame clones, some missing. The repertoire holds nearly 100,000 clones, with approximately 83% as singletons. Sequenced here: peripheral blood mononuclear cells (PBMCs), sampled at baseline. The chain uses TRBV5-6 and TRBJ1-1; possibly TRBD1 for D (6 bases). This clonotype was sampled from a human donor with classical Hodgkin lymphoma. The CDR3 bases are TGTGCCAGCAGCTCAGGCCGAGGAGGGGGAGCTTTCTTT. This sequence encodes CASSSGRGGGAFF.